This T cell receptor (beta chain) was identified in a study of regulatory T cells in long-lasting Graves disease. Time point defined: newly diagnosed GD, antithyroid drugs for less than 3 months. PBMC-extracted RNA yielded the TCR library. V lost 6 bases to trimming and J lost 2 bases, with 11 bases between them. Looked up from germline, CDR1 is DFQATT and CDR2 is SNEGSKA (reference sequence). There are 13 residues in the CDR3. In building TCR beta libraries, iRepertoire HTBI primers were used together with Arm-PCR of CDR3 regions. TCRdb re-called the multiplex PCR reads with MiXCR, one entry per CDR3 protein. The repertoire consists of approximately 400,000 distinct CDR3 sequences, with approximately 15% occurring once and the leading ten covering about a sixth. The sample was also reused in another study, on T cells in Graves' hyperthyroidism and ophthalmopathy. That work states: Based on clinical symptoms, serum thyroxine and TRAb, thyroid ultrasound and orbital computed tomography, diagnoses were reached. Most thyroid clonotypes expanded above 0.001 were also detected in blood.

The V call is TRBV20-1, the J call TRBJ1-3, with a weak D call TRBD1 (5 bases). This clonotype was obtained from a woman aged 25-40 years with Graves disease. The source was peripheral blood mononuclear cells (PBMCs), collected at new diagnosis, from a patient treated with antithyroid drugs. The CDR3 sequence is CSARRDAGNTIYF. DNA for the CDR3: TGCAGTGCGCGCAGGGACGCTGGAAACACCATATATTTT.